Listed here is a single T cell receptor beta chain. Its antigen is unknown. This entry belongs to a study of cytomegalovirus exposure and HLA in healthy donors. Both 60 Vbeta primers and 13 Jbeta primers went into the PCR. Data came from immunoSEQ multiplex PCR; TCRdb stores just in-frame clones and leaves some out. The data hold about 96,000 clones, with 65% to 80% observed a single time. Findings and limits, study-wide: Most of the TCR beta V segments (in an earlier analysis) were productive either about 90% or about 30% of the time.

V dropped 4 bases and J dropped 0 bases, with 6 bases sitting between them. The germline gives CDR1 KGHSH, CDR2 LQKENI. The CDR3 extends over 13 amino acids. The source is a woman aged 70-85 years in good health and CMV-seropositive. Sequenced input: PBMCs. The chain employs TRBV18 and TRBJ1-1, with D perhaps matching TRBD1 (5 bases). The DNA of the CDR3 is TGTGCCAGCTCACAGGGGTTGAACACTGAAGCTTTCTTT. Protein product: CASSQGLNTEAFF.